This TCR beta chain is drawn from a study of T-cell reconstitution after alpha-beta-depleted transplantation in children. Study-wide results and limits: There were reportedly several hundred expanded graft clones from which alpha-beta T cells came about two months after transplant.

Deletions cut 2 bases from V and 2 bases from J, with 16 bases between. Germline assignment: CDR1 LNHNV and CDR2 YYDKDF (reference sequence). The CDR3 contains 16 residues. Notes on this clonotype: The antigen is unknown.

The authors prepared the TCRbeta library with unique molecular identifiers. TCRdb itself ran the PCR reads through MiXCR, one entry per CDR3 protein. The sample consists of just over 950,000 distinct CDR3 sequences, 25% to 35% of them appearing once. This chain joins TRBV15 and TRBJ2-7; D is unclear. Sample: PBMCs, mostly from graft donor cells, taken 360 days after TCRalphabeta/CD19-depleted stem cell transplant. The clonotype comes from a boy under two years old who had a stem cell transplant for SCID, so the T cells may come from the graft donor. The CDR3 protein is CATSRTHALGAYEQYF. The CDR3 region has the DNA TGTGCCACCAGCAGAACACATGCCCTGGGCGCCTACGAGCAGTACTTC.